This TCR beta chain appears in the sequencing data of a study of shared T cell receptors in the human thymus. This table comes from immunoSEQ multiplex PCR, and its TCRdb copy is limited to in-frame clones, with some not included. The sample has hundreds of thousands of clones; 80% to 90% are singletons. The CDR3 contains 16 residues. Germline V gene data show CDR1 as KGHSH and CDR2 as LQKENI. V shed 0 bases, J shed 2 bases, and the junction held 5 bases outside the gene matches. These same records also appear under a second study, on human thymus T cells. That report notes: The related literature has documented a marked overlap of thymic repertoires among unrelated individuals.

The chain recombines TRBV18 with TRBJ2-7, with 9 bases identical to TRBD1. Sequences were obtained from thymocytes. The receptor comes from a boy younger than two with a congenital heart defect. CDR3 amino acids: CASSPPGDRDAYEQYF. The CDR3 DNA sequence: TGTGCCAGCTCACCACCGGGGGACAGGGACGCCTACGAGCAGTACTTC. Full variable domain (outside the CDR3, taken from reference TRBV18 and TRBJ2-7): NAGVMQNPRHLVRRRGQEARLRCSPMKGHSHVYWYRQLPEEGLKFMVYLQKENIIDESGMPKERFSAEFPKEGPSILRIQQVVRGDSAAYFCASSPPGDRDAYEQYFGPGTRLTVT.